These T cell receptor beta chains were read from a single sample in a study of CD8 T cells in Susac syndrome. Each CDR3 protein gets one entry after TCRdb re-called the immunoSEQ multiplex PCR reads with MiXCR. The table lists roughly 150,000 distinct CDR3 sequences, about 94% of them singletons. Sequenced: CD4+ T cells from PBMCs. The origin of the receptors is a human donor in good health. Each CDR3 is given without its conserved first and last residue.

13,TRBV29-1,TRBJ1-5,SVGTGGYSNQPQH
15,TRBV10-3,TRBJ2-3,AISESESSGGIDTQY
13,TRBV6-1,TRBJ1-2,ASSEATGQGYGYT
13,TRBV5-6,TRBJ1-2,ASSLANRGSYGYT
10,TRBV20-1,TRBJ1-5,SATDNNQPQH
11,TRBV25-1,TRBJ1-1,ASSRGRGVEAF
13,TRBV7-2,TRBJ2-5,ASSFGGTRQETQY
12,TRBV7-7,TRBJ2-5,ASSLGHVQETQY
12,TRBV9,TRBJ1-2,ASSPRTSGYGYT
11,TRBV12-3/TRBV12-4,TRBJ2-7,ASRDRASYEQY
14,TRBV10-1,TRBJ1-1,ASSEETVLLNTEAF
10,TRBV28,TRBJ1-1,ASISNWNEAF
12,TRBV27,TRBJ1-1,ASSLSAWTGEAF
11,TRBV2,TRBJ1-5,ASSIQGDQPQH
12,TRBV9,TRBJ2-5,ASSPGLASETQY
11,TRBV7-2,TRBJ2-5,ASSLVGSETQY
13,TRBV12-3/TRBV12-4,TRBJ1-5,ASSLLQGARQPQH
14,TRBV20-1,TRBJ2-3,SAPQTGEGHTDTQY
13,TRBV7-2,TRBJ1-5,ASSSTTASNQPQH
11,TRBV28,TRBJ2-2,ASRRTVGRVLF
12,TRBV5-1,TRBJ2-2,ASSLGQSTGELF
12,TRBV28,TRBJ1-5,ASRQGASNQPQH
13,TRBV7-9,TRBJ2-5,ASSRLAGGQETQY
12,TRBV7-3,TRBJ2-5,ASSPGSREETQY
11,TRBV28,TRBJ2-5,ASSSTGVGTQY
15,TRBV12-3/TRBV12-4,TRBJ2-3,ASSLPPASGGTDTQY
13,TRBV9,TRBJ2-3,ASNIGTSGPDTQY
11,TRBV9,TRBJ2-3,ASSVFSGGTQY
11,TRBV20-1,TRBJ2-5,SASGGGAETQY
14,TRBV18,TRBJ1-6,ASSPPATGGRSPLH
11,TRBV3-1,TRBJ2-7,ASSQEVYYEQY